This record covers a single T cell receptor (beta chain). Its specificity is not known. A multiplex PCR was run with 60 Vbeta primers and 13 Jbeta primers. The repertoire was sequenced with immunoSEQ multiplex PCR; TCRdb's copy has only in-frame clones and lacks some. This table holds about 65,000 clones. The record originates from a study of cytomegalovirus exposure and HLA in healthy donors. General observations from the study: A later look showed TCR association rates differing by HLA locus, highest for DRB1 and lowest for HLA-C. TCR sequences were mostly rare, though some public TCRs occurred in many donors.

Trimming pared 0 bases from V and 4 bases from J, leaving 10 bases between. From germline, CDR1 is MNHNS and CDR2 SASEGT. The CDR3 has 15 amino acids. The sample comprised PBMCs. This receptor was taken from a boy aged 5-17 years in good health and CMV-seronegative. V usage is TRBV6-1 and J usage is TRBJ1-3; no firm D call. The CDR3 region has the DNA TGTGCCAGCAGTGAAGCGTCCGGGTTGGGAAACACCATATATTTT. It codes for CASSEASGLGNTIYF.